One and the same sample provided the 22 T cell receptor beta chains below, sequenced in a study. TCRdb itself ran the 5' RACE reads through MiXCR, one entry per CDR3 protein. Of approximately 30,000 distinct CDR3 sequences listed, around 24% are singletons. Sequenced: memory CD4+ T cells sorted from blood. Subset: memory CD4+ T cells, CD4+CD45RO+CD25-. The receptor source for this set is a female donor with breast cancer.

In its sample, this clonotype was seen many times. J is TRBJ2-4 and V is TRBV24-1, with D possibly matching TRBD2 (7 bases). Germline loops: CDR1 KGHDR, CDR2 SFDVKD. V lost 4 bases, J lost 5 bases, and 11 bases lay in between. The CDR3 consists of 14 residues. The CDR3 loop reads CATSEGGPQNIQYF. CDR3 DNA sequence: TGTGCCACCAGTGAGGGGGGGCCCCAAAACATTCAGTACTTC.

This clonotype was seen only a few times. DNA for the CDR3: TGTGCCAGCAGCCAAATCAGGGCCCCATACAATGAGCAGTTCTTC. Its translation is CASSQIRAPYNEQFF. This sequence joins TRBV3-1 and TRBJ2-1; D perhaps matches TRBD1 (5 bases). V lost 2 bases and J 4 bases, leaving 12 bases between the germline ends. The CDR3 sequence is 15 residues long. Germline V gene sequence: CDR1 LGHDT, CDR2 YNNKEL (reference sequence).

This clonotype turned up a few times. The gene calls are TRBV7-2 and TRBJ2-3; possible D gene TRBD1, 6 bases. The length of the CDR3 is 13 residues. Trimming stripped 6 bases from V and 3 bases from J, with 10 bases between. Germline assignment: CDR1 SGHTA and CDR2 FQGNSA. The DNA of the CDR3 is TGTGCCAGCAGACGACAGGCTACAGATACGCAGTATTTT. Translating it yields CASRRQATDTQYF.

The V and J genes are TRBV4-1 and TRBJ2-2; tentatively, D is TRBD2 (5 bases). The CDR3 runs to 16 residues. V shed 0 bases and J shed 6 bases, with 14 bases lying between them. CDR1 is MGHRA, CDR2 YSYEKL, per germline. The CDR3 DNA reads TGCGCCAGCAGCCAAGATTTTGGGCTAGCAGCCGGGGAGCTGTTTTTT. Its translation is CASSQDFGLAAGELFF.

The chain links TRBV4-1 to TRBJ2-7, with 9 positions matching TRBD2. CDR1 and CDR2 from the germline V gene are MGHRA and YSYEKL. This CDR3 is built from 16 residues. Trimming took 1 base from V and 6 from J; bases not matched to a gene: 10. CDR3 in amino acids: CASSQAGGSGRGEQYF. In DNA form, the CDR3 reads TGCGCCAGCAGCCAAGCCGGGGGTAGCGGGAGAGGCGAGCAGTACTTC.

In regard to this clonotype: Compared with germline, one end of the junction differs, possibly owing to a read error. The gene calls are TRBV6-2 or TRBV6-3 and TRBJ2-2, with 8 bases aligning to TRBD1. The CDR3 length is 15 residues. Germline CDR1 is MNHEY and CDR2 is SVGEGT. CDR3 nucleotide sequence: TGTGCCGGCAGTTGGACAGGGCTTAGCACCGGGGAGCTGCTTTTT. Its protein product is CAGSWTGLSTGELLF.

The J gene is TRBJ2-3, the V gene TRBV7-2; 10 bases are a match to TRBD2. Germline V gene lookup returns CDR1 SGHTA and CDR2 FQGNSA. Trimming removed 5 bases from V and 5 bases from J; junction bases left unmatched: 10. CDR3 length: 16 residues. CDR3 coding DNA: TGTGCCAGCAGCCCCTTAAGCGGGGGGGCCGGAGATACGCAGTATTTT. It specifies CASSPLSGGAGDTQYF.

The chain carries TRBV12-3 or TRBV12-4 and TRBJ2-7; a possible D gene is TRBD2 (5 bases). The CDR3 sequence is 14 residues long. The V and J ends lost 6 bases and 1 base respectively, with 13 bases between them. Written as DNA, the CDR3 is TGTGCCAGCAGCCAAGGGCCGGGGTCCTACGAGCAGTACTTC. Protein sequence: CASSQGPGSYEQYF.

Points on this clonotype: A much larger clonotype is one base distant, so this may be a read error. No conserved phenylalanine or tryptophan is present at the end of the CDR3, so a read error is the likely explanation. The rearrangement uses TRBV6-6 and TRBJ1-1; TRBD1 agrees at 8 bases. This CDR3 comprises 14 residues. V was clipped by 6 bases and J by 3 bases; unmatched bases: 6. Germline V gene sequence: CDR1 MNHNY, CDR2 SVGAGI (reference sequence). The CDR3, as DNA: TGTGCCAGCAGCCCCGACAGGGGCCACACTGAAGCTTTCTCT. Translation: CASSPDRGHTEAFS.

Only a few counts were recorded for this clonotype. V usage is TRBV7-9 and J usage is TRBJ1-1; a possible D gene is TRBD1 (6 bases). Trimming removed 5 bases at V and 2 bases at J, with 12 bases between. CDR1 and CDR2 (germline): SEHNR, FQNEAQ (reference sequence). This CDR3 has 14 residues. The CDR3 region has the DNA TGTGCCAGCAGCCCAGGGGACGGCAACACTGAAGCTTTCTTT. Protein: CASSPGDGNTEAFF.

This chain links TRBV4-1 with TRBJ2-7; either TRBD1 or TRBD2 may fit D (5 bases each). Trimming took off 4 bases at V and 2 bases at J, with 15 bases between the two ends. CDR1 MGHRA and CDR2 YSYEKL come from the germline V gene. CDR3 size: 15 residues. As DNA, the CDR3 is TGCGCCAGCAGCCCCTTCCGGGACCCGACCTACGAGCAGTACTTC. It encodes CASSPFRDPTYEQYF.

Details on this clonotype: A read error may produce the germline difference seen at one junction end. The chain couples TRBV29-1 to TRBJ2-7, with TRBD1 matching over 11 bases. The V gene's germline CDR1 is SQVTM and CDR2 ANQGSEA. The CDR3 runs to 15 residues. DNA of the CDR3: TGCAGCGCCGTAAGGACAGGGGGCATTATGGACGAGCAGAACTTC. Protein: CSAVRTGGIMDEQNF.

The chain is built from TRBV29-1 and TRBJ2-7, with 14 positions matching TRBD2. V lost 2 bases to trimming and J lost 3 bases; unmatched junction nucleotides: 3. Germline loops: CDR1 SQVTM, CDR2 ANQGSEA. This CDR3 has 15 amino acids. CDR3 in amino acids: CSVEFGTSGSYEQYF. The CDR3 nucleotides are TGCAGCGTTGAATTTGGGACTAGCGGGAGCTACGAGCAGTACTTC.

This clonotype is labeled as medium-sized (0.01 to 0.1%). The chain employs TRBV6-5 and TRBJ2-5, with TRBD2 as a possible D gene (6 bases). The germline V gene encodes CDR1 MNHEY and CDR2 SVGAGI. Trimming removed 3 bases from V and 5 bases from J, with 13 bases in between. The CDR3 is 14 amino acids. The CDR3, as DNA: TGTGCCAGCAGTTATGCGGCTAGCGAGGAGACCCAGTACTTC. It encodes CASSYAASEETQYF.

This sequence joins TRBV27 and TRBJ2-3; tentatively, D is TRBD1 or TRBD2 (7 bases each). Looked up from germline, CDR1 is MNHEY and CDR2 is SMNVEV (reference sequence). Trimming cost V 10 bases and J 6 bases, with 11 bases left between them. The CDR3 consists of 11 residues. CDR3 DNA sequence: TGTGCCACCCAGGGGGGGGATACGCAGTATTTT. Residues: CATQGGDTQYF.

This clonotype was seen repeatedly, ten times or more. The V call is TRBV4-1, the J call TRBJ2-7; 7 bases line up with TRBD1. The V gene end was trimmed by 0 bases and the J gene end by 7 bases; junction bases not matched to a gene: 6. The CDR3 totals 14 residues. The germline V gene has CDR1 MGHRA and CDR2 YSYEKL. The CDR3 loop is CASSQDEGAREQYF. The DNA of the CDR3 is TGCGCCAGCAGCCAAGACGAGGGGGCGAGGGAGCAGTACTTC.

The chain combines TRBV5-1 with TRBJ1-4; 7 bases are shared with TRBD1. Germline V lookup: CDR1 SGHRS, CDR2 YFSETQ. The CDR3 spans 14 residues. Losses at the gene ends were 2 bases for V and 8 bases for J; bases not matched to a gene: 6. CDR3 sequence (DNA): TGCGCCAGCAGCTTAGGGGGCTTGGGAGAAAAACTGTTTTTT. Its translation is CASSLGGLGEKLFF.

The chain employs TRBV24-1 and TRBJ2-1; 7 bases fit TRBD1. CDR3 length equals 16 residues. The J segment lost 4 bases and the V segment lost 3 bases, leaving 8 bases of the junction unmatched. Germline V gives CDR1 KGHDR, CDR2 SFDVKD. CDR3 nucleotides: TGTGCCACCAGTGATCCGACAGGGAACTTTTACAATGAGCAGTTCTTC. It translates to CATSDPTGNFYNEQFF.

This clonotype appeared many times. V is TRBV15 and J is TRBJ1-3; TRBD1 is a possible D gene (6 bases). This CDR3 contains 16 residues. From germline, CDR1 is LNHNV and CDR2 YYDKDF (reference sequence). V was trimmed by 6 bases and J by 0 bases, leaving 15 bases between them. The DNA for the CDR3 is TGTGCCACCAGTCGGACAGCCGAGAGCTCTGGAAACACCATATATTTT. Its translation is CATSRTAESSGNTIYF.

Ten or more counts support this clonotype. The V gene is TRBV5-1, the J gene TRBJ2-7; TRBD2 agrees at 13 bases. Germline V lookup: CDR1 SGHRS, CDR2 YFSETQ. The V and J ends lost 3 bases and 5 bases, in that order; junction bases with no gene match: 5. The length of the CDR3 is 15 residues. Written as DNA, the CDR3 is TGCGCCAGCAGCTCGGGACTAGCGGGAATGAACGAGCAGTACTTC. The encoded protein is CASSSGLAGMNEQYF.

The table lists this clonotype with a few counts. This chain links TRBV6-5 with TRBJ2-3, with a weak D call TRBD1 (6 bases). Germline lookup yields CDR1 MNHEY and CDR2 SVGAGI. V was pared by 6 bases and J by 3 bases, with 10 bases between. There are 13 residues in the CDR3. The CDR3 region has the DNA TGTGCCAGCAGCCCCAGGGGTACAGATACGCAGTATTTT. This gives the protein CASSPRGTDTQYF.

In this sample, this clonotype turned up a few times. The chain couples TRBV11-2 to TRBJ2-7; the D is unclear. This CDR3 has 14 amino acids. The V end was cut by 3 bases, the J end by 4 bases, with 13 bases between. The germline CDR1 and CDR2 sequences are SGHAT and FQNNGV. The CDR3: CASSFTTTRYEQYF. The CDR3 DNA is TGTGCCAGCAGCTTCACTACCACGCGTTACGAGCAGTACTTC.